These 27 T cell receptor beta chains were all obtained from the same sample, sequenced in a study of blood T cell repertoires in COVID-19. Produced via immunoSEQ multiplex PCR; TCRdb's table is partial and in-frame only. The repertoire has around 20,000 clones, 65% to 90% of them found once; the top ten carry roughly 67%. Sequencing used peripheral blood. These receptor sequences come from an elderly man with acute or convalescent COVID-19.

The chain links TRBV28 to TRBJ2-7; D is perhaps TRBD1 (5 bases). From germline, CDR1 is MDHEN and CDR2 SYDVKM. The CDR3 covers 14 residues. V was cut by 6 bases and J by 0 bases, with 12 bases left in between. The CDR3 nucleotides are TGTGCCAGCAGGTGGAGTCAGGGCTCCTACGAGCAGTACTTC. Translation: CASRWSQGSYEQYF. The full variable domain, its missing parts supplied by reference TRBV28 and TRBJ2-7, is DVKVTQSSRYLVKRTGEKVFLECVQDMDHENMFWYRQDPGLGLRLIYFSYDVKMKEKGDIPEGYSVSREKKERFSLILESASTNQTSMYLCASRWSQGSYEQYFGPGTRLTVT.

The DNA for the CDR3 is TGTGCCAGCACGCGACAGATAATGGAAAATTCACCCCTCCACTTT. It is translated as CASTRQIMENSPLHF. The chain has TRBV2 and TRBJ1-6; possible D gene TRBD1, 5 bases. V lost 7 bases to trimming and J lost 7 bases, with 17 bases between them. Germline V gene lookup returns CDR1 SNHLY and CDR2 FYNNEI. There are 15 residues in the CDR3.

The rearrangement links TRBV4-3 to TRBJ1-2; D may be TRBD1 (5 bases). V lost 1 base to trimming and J lost 5 bases, with 14 bases between them. This CDR3 is 15 amino acids long. CDR1 is LGHNA and CDR2 is YSLEER in the germline V gene. This chain's CDR3 is CASSQGGNRGYGYTF. CDR3 nucleotides: TGCGCCAGCAGCCAAGGGGGAAATAGGGGATATGGCTACACCTTC.

This chain uses TRBV3-1 (or the pseudogene TRBV3-2) with TRBJ2-5, with TRBD1 matching over 7 bases. V lost 5 bases to trimming and J lost 2 bases; unmatched junction nucleotides: 2. The CDR3 spans 13 residues. Germline CDR1 and CDR2: LGHDT and YNNKEL (reference sequence). CDR3: CASSARGQETQYF. Here the CDR3 DNA reads TGTGCCAGCAGCGCCAGGGGGCAAGAGACCCAGTACTTC.

The chain couples TRBV19 to TRBJ1-5; the D is unclear. Trimming pared 4 bases from V and 6 bases from J, leaving 13 bases between. Germline V gene lookup returns CDR1 LNHDA and CDR2 SQIVND (reference sequence). The CDR3 is 14 residues long. The CDR3 DNA is TGTGCCAGTAGTAAAGTACCCGGAGGTCAGCCCCAGCATTTT. The encoded protein is CASSKVPGGQPQHF.

This clone has only a few counts. The rearrangement uses TRBV5-1 and TRBJ1-1; D is unclear. The germline CDR1 and CDR2 sequences are SGHRS and YFSETQ. The ends were cut back, 0 bases at V and 0 bases at J, with 6 bases in the middle. The CDR3 consists of 14 residues. CDR3 in amino acids: CASSLGTVNTEAFF. CDR3 DNA: TGCGCCAGCAGCTTGGGAACGGTGAACACTGAAGCTTTCTTT. The full variable domain, its missing parts supplied by reference TRBV5-1 and TRBJ1-1, is KAGVTQTPRYLIKTRGQQVTLSCSPISGHRSVSWYQQTPGQGLQFLFEYFSETQRNKGNFPGRFSGRQFSNSRSEMNVSTLELGDSALYLCASSLGTVNTEAFFGQGTRLTVV.

The chain is built from TRBV4-3 and TRBJ1-3; D perhaps matches TRBD1 (6 bases). CDR3 size: 15 residues. V lost 4 bases to trimming and J lost 3 bases, with 13 bases between them. The germline V gene has CDR1 LGHNA and CDR2 YSLEER. This CDR3 is CASSPYTGFGNTIYF. The CDR3 region has the DNA TGCGCCAGCAGCCCTTATACAGGGTTTGGAAACACCATATATTTT.

Comments on this clone: The junction and the germline gene differ at one end; a read error may be behind it. The chain links TRBV9 to TRBJ1-1; the D gene is possibly TRBD1 (5 bases). The CDR3 length is 17 residues. Germline CDR1 is SGDLS and CDR2 is YYNGEE. This CDR3 is CATSQTSNWGGNTEAFF. The DNA for the CDR3 is TGTGCCACCAGCCAAACATCTAATTGGGGGGGGAACACTGAAGCTTTCTTT.

The chain uses TRBV7-2 and TRBJ1-2; D remains unclear. V lost 3 bases and J 6 bases, leaving 14 bases between the germline ends. This CDR3 contains 14 residues. Germline CDR1 is SGHTA and CDR2 is FQGNSA. For the CDR3, the DNA is TGTGCCAGCAGCTTGCAAGCAGGCCCCCATGGCTACACCTTC. Translation gives CASSLQAGPHGYTF.

This clone was seen only a few times. The chain couples TRBV28 to TRBJ1-2; tentative D call: TRBD1 (5 bases). CDR1 MDHEN and CDR2 SYDVKM come from the germline V gene. The CDR3 length is 13 residues. Trimming pared 4 bases from V and 4 bases from J, leaving 10 bases between. CDR3 loop: CASSSGGVYGYTF. The CDR3 coding sequence is TGTGCCAGCAGTTCCGGGGGGGTCTATGGCTACACCTTC.

The chain recombines TRBV15 with TRBJ1-3; 9 bases align to TRBD1. From germline, CDR1 is LNHNV and CDR2 YYDKDF (reference sequence). Losses at the gene ends were 0 bases for V and 4 bases for J; bases not matched to a gene: 4. The CDR3 contains 16 residues. CDR3 DNA sequence: TGTGCCACCAGCAGAGATACAGGGGGCGTCGGAAACACCATATATTTT. It translates to CATSRDTGGVGNTIYF.

V gene TRBV28 combines with J gene TRBJ1-4; perhaps TRBD1 as D (6 bases). The CDR3 covers 15 residues. Germline V gives CDR1 MDHEN, CDR2 SYDVKM. The ends were cut back, 5 bases at V and 7 bases at J, with 17 bases in the middle. The CDR3 sequence is CASSPPGHWGEKLFF. DNA for the CDR3: TGTGCCAGCAGTCCTCCGGGACATTGGGGTGAAAAACTGTTTTTT.

The rearrangement joins TRBV7-9 to TRBJ2-3, with 7 positions matching TRBD2. This CDR3 has 15 amino acids. After removal of 3 bases from V and 4 bases from J, the junction contained 7 bases not matched to a gene. Per germline, CDR1 SEHNR and CDR2 FQNEAQ (reference sequence). The CDR3 nucleotides read TGTGCCAGCAGCTTTGCTGGGAGGGGTGCAGATACGCAGTATTTT. Translated: CASSFAGRGADTQYF.

This clone has a single count. This chain uses TRBV20-1 with TRBJ1-1; D call uncertain. CDR1 is DFQATT and CDR2 is SNEGSKA in the germline V gene (reference sequence). Trimming took 3 bases from V and 0 from J, leaving 8 bases between them. The CDR3 is 13 amino acids. The CDR3, as DNA: TGCAGTGCTAGTCCCCAATTGAACACTGAAGCTTTCTTT. Encoded protein: CSASPQLNTEAFF.

The genes are TRBV29-1 and TRBJ1-2; D gene uncertain. Germline loops: CDR1 SQVTM, CDR2 ANQGSEA. Trimming pared 1 base from V and 2 bases from J, leaving 8 bases between. This CDR3 contains 13 residues. CDR3 region: CSVEVSGNYGYTF. In DNA, the CDR3 is TGCAGCGTTGAAGTGTCAGGCAACTATGGCTACACCTTC.

The chain couples TRBV7-8 to TRBJ2-2; weak D call: TRBD2 (6 bases). Germline loops: CDR1 SGHVS, CDR2 FQNEAQ. The CDR3 spans 15 residues. Trimming took off 5 bases at V and 1 base at J, with 11 bases between the two ends. The CDR3 reads CASSPWGGNTGELFF. Here the CDR3 DNA reads TGTGCCAGCAGCCCCTGGGGAGGGAACACCGGGGAGCTGTTTTTT.

The genes are TRBV24-1 and TRBJ2-7, with D possibly being TRBD1 (6 bases). There are 12 residues in the CDR3. Germline loops: CDR1 KGHDR, CDR2 SFDVKD. V shed 10 bases and J shed 6 bases, with 15 bases lying between them. CDR3 bases: TGTGCCACTGGCCGGGACAATGGCGAGCAGTACTTC. Protein sequence: CATGRDNGEQYF.

The chain couples TRBV7-3 to TRBJ2-1; 8 nucleotides align to TRBD2. The CDR3 contains 15 residues. After removal of 4 bases from V and 4 bases from J, the junction contained 6 bases not matched to a gene. Germline V gives CDR1 SGHTA, CDR2 FQGTGA. DNA of the CDR3: TGTGCCAGCAGCTCACGGGGGGGCGGATACAATGAGCAGTTCTTC. Residues: CASSSRGGGYNEQFF.

The V gene is TRBV5-1, the J gene TRBJ1-2; maybe TRBD1 (6 bases). Germline loops: CDR1 SGHRS, CDR2 YFSETQ. V gave up 3 bases and J gave up 1 base, with 19 bases separating them. The CDR3 has 17 residues. This CDR3 reads CASSSSGGAEINYGYTF. DNA for the CDR3: TGCGCCAGCAGCTCCAGCGGGGGCGCTGAGATTAACTATGGCTACACCTTC.

Written as DNA, the CDR3 is TGTGCCAGCAGTGGTAGGAGGGGTGAGACCGGGGAGCTGTTTTTT. Translated: CASSGRRGETGELFF. The V gene is TRBV27, the J gene TRBJ2-2, with D tentatively TRBD2 (6 bases). Germline V gives CDR1 MNHEY, CDR2 SMNVEV (reference sequence). Trimming took off 5 bases at V and 5 bases at J, with 15 bases between the two ends. This CDR3 has 15 amino acids.

V gene TRBV11-3 combines with J gene TRBJ1-1; D gene unclear. This CDR3 region has 17 residues. Trimming stripped 2 bases from V and 0 bases from J, with 16 bases between. Germline-derived CDR1 and CDR2 are SGHNT and YENEEA. The CDR3 loop is CASSLYNSTLMNTEAFF. The CDR3, as DNA: TGTGCCAGCAGCTTATACAACAGCACGCTAATGAACACTGAAGCTTTCTTT.

CDR3 protein: CASSPHRQGTEAFF. The CDR3 coding sequence is TGTGCCAGCAGTCCCCACAGACAGGGGACTGAAGCTTTCTTT. V gene TRBV6-5 combines with J gene TRBJ1-1, with 8 bases fitting TRBD1. CDR3 length: 14 amino acids. The V and J ends lost 5 bases and 5 bases, in that order; junction bases with no gene match: 7. Germline CDR1 MNHEY, CDR2 SVGAGI.

The rearrangement joins TRBV7-9 to TRBJ2-5; weak D call: TRBD1 (6 bases). The germline V gene has CDR1 SEHNR and CDR2 FQNEAQ (reference sequence). The CDR3 consists of 14 residues. V gave up 4 bases and J gave up 2 bases, with 11 bases separating them. The CDR3 DNA sequence: TGTGCCAGCAGCTGGACAGCGGAACAAGAGACCCAGTACTTC. It codes for CASSWTAEQETQYF.

There are a few counts of this clone. The CDR3 coding sequence is TGCGCCAGCAGCCCATCTAGCGCCGACAATGAGCAGTTCTTC. Residues: CASSPSSADNEQFF. The genes are TRBV5-1 and TRBJ2-1; tentative D call: TRBD2 (6 bases). The length of the CDR3 is 14 residues. V lost 4 bases and J 5 bases, leaving 13 bases between the germline ends. Germline CDR1 SGHRS, CDR2 YFSETQ. Together with reference TRBV5-1 and TRBJ2-1, the CDR3 gives the full variable domain: KAGVTQTPRYLIKTRGQQVTLSCSPISGHRSVSWYQQTPGQGLQFLFEYFSETQRNKGNFPGRFSGRQFSNSRSEMNVSTLELGDSALYLCASSPSSADNEQFFGPGTRLTVL.

The chain uses TRBV30 and TRBJ2-7; the D is unclear. The length of the CDR3 is 12 residues. Germline V gene sequence: CDR1 GTSNPN, CDR2 SVGIG (reference sequence). Deletions cut 5 bases from V and 4 bases from J, with 12 bases between. The CDR3 DNA reads TGTGCCTGGGCCCGTTCTAGGTACGAGCAGTACTTC. Protein product: CAWARSRYEQYF.

This sequence joins TRBV27 and TRBJ2-1, with 8 bases matching TRBD1. From germline, CDR1 is MNHEY and CDR2 SMNVEV (reference sequence). The junction had 1 base not matched to a gene; V was cut back by 3 bases and J by 0 bases. The CDR3 contains 15 residues. CDR3 region: CASSLGQASYNEQFF. The CDR3 region has the DNA TGTGCCAGCAGTTTGGGACAGGCCTCCTACAATGAGCAGTTCTTC.

The rearrangement uses TRBV19 and TRBJ1-1; D unclear. The V gene's germline CDR1 is LNHDA and CDR2 SQIVND (reference sequence). Trimming took 3 bases from V and 5 from J, leaving 13 bases between them. This CDR3 region has 14 residues. Here the CDR3 reads CASSISSGETEAFF. The CDR3 region has the DNA TGTGCCAGTAGTATCTCTTCCGGGGAAACTGAAGCTTTCTTT.